These T cell receptor beta chains were read from a single sample in a study of T cell responses to AZD1222 COVID-19 vaccine. The data were produced by immunoSEQ multiplex PCR, yet TCRdb's version contains in-frame clones alone and is incomplete. Among some 200,000 clones listed, about 89% were seen once. The sequencing here drew on peripheral blood, taken 28 days after the second AZD1222 dose. The receptors originated from an adult who received the AZD1222 COVID-19 vaccine. The CDR3 runs from the conserved cysteine through the conserved F or W. The D gene is left open where the match is weak. Only part of the rows carry a size: once, few, many, or a class if the clone is expanded.

v_gene	abundance	j_gene	d_gene	CDR3aa	CDR3nt
TRBV27	.	TRBJ1-1	.	CASSLLMNTEAFF	TGTGCCAGCAGTTTATTGATGAACACTGAAGCTTTCTTT
TRBV5-1	.	TRBJ1-3	.	CASSFGVAGSSGNTIYF	TGCGCCAGCAGCTTCGGGGTGGCGGGGAGCTCTGGAAACACCATATATTTT
TRBV18	.	TRBJ2-7	.	CASSPKTGNYPYEQYF	TGTGCCAGCTCACCAAAAACAGGGAACTACCCCTACGAGCAGTACTTC
TRBV7-8	.	TRBJ1-5	.	CASSLAAGGNQPQHF	TGTGCCAGCAGCTTAGCAGCAGGGGGCAATCAGCCCCAGCATTTT
TRBV9	.	TRBJ1-3	.	CASSVDGGSAGNTIYF	TGTGCCAGCAGCGTAGATGGAGGGTCGGCAGGAAACACCATATATTTT
TRBV12-3/TRBV12-4	.	TRBJ1-4	.	CASSKQGFKLFF	TGTGCCAGCAGTAAACAGGGTTTTAAACTGTTTTTT
TRBV2	.	TRBJ2-3	.	CASSLGRKTDTQYF	TGTGCCAGCAGTTTAGGACGGAAAACAGATACGCAGTATTTT
TRBV10-3	.	TRBJ1-3	.	CAISESSPGTGNTIYF	TGTGCCATCAGTGAGTCTTCCCCAGGGACTGGAAACACCATATATTTT
TRBV9	.	TRBJ2-5	.	CASSVGGGYETQYF	TGTGCCAGCAGCGTAGGTGGAGGGTACGAGACCCAGTACTTC
TRBV18	.	TRBJ1-1	TRBD1	CASSPQGGTEAFF	TGTGCCAGCTCCCCTCAGGGGGGGACTGAAGCTTTCTTT
TRBV4-1	.	TRBJ2-7	TRBD2	CASSQDLKGPSGYEQYF	TGCGCCAGCAGCCAAGATCTGAAGGGGCCTAGCGGATACGAGCAGTACTTC
TRBV5-1	few	TRBJ1-1	.	CASSLTGSTEAFF	TGCGCCAGCAGCTTGACGGGGTCCACTGAAGCTTTCTTT
TRBV2	.	TRBJ1-2	.	CASTLSGVPIYGYTF	TGTGCCAGCACATTATCAGGGGTCCCCATCTATGGCTACACCTTC
TRBV5-4	once	TRBJ1-1	TRBD1	CASSPNRQGSPGNTEAFF	TGTGCCAGCAGCCCTAACAGACAGGGGTCCCCGGGGAACACTGAAGCTTTCTTT
TRBV11-3	.	TRBJ1-1	TRBD1	CASSLTPTGRTEAFF	TGTGCCAGCAGCTTAACACCGACAGGGAGGACTGAAGCTTTCTTT
TRBV29-1	.	TRBJ2-7	.	CSVDQGNTYEQYF	TGCAGCGTTGATCAGGGGAATACCTACGAGCAGTACTTC
TRBV7-9	.	TRBJ1-1	TRBD1	CASSHTGAITEAFF	TGTGCCAGCAGCCATACAGGGGCGATCACTGAAGCTTTCTTT
TRBV19	.	TRBJ1-3	TRBD1	CASSTLTGANSGNTIYF	TGTGCCAGTAGTACCTTGACAGGGGCCAACTCTGGAAACACCATATATTTT
TRBV5-5	once	TRBJ2-7	TRBD1	CASSPGQGSSYEQYF	TGTGCCAGCAGCCCCGGACAGGGAAGCTCCTACGAGCAGTACTTC
TRBV6-5	.	TRBJ1-1	.	CASSYSRRLNTEAFF	TGTGCCAGCAGTTACTCTCGACGGCTCAACACTGAAGCTTTCTTT
TRBV7-9	.	TRBJ2-7	TRBD2	CASSPGTSGGGEQYF	TGTGCCAGCAGCCCCGGGACTAGCGGAGGGGGCGAGCAGTACTTC
TRBV9	.	TRBJ2-2	.	CASSGNTGELFF	TGTGCCAGCAGCGGGAACACCGGGGAGCTGTTTTTT
TRBV4-3	.	TRBJ2-1	TRBD2	CASSQDVLAGGSEQFF	TGCGCCAGCAGCCAAGATGTCCTAGCGGGGGGGAGTGAGCAGTTCTTC
TRBV16	.	TRBJ2-1	.	CASSLVLGPWQFF	TGTGCCAGCAGCCTGGTACTCGGGCCTTGGCAGTTCTTC
TRBV14	.	TRBJ2-7	.	CASSQDLISSYEQYF	TGTGCCAGCAGCCAAGATCTTATTAGCTCCTACGAGCAGTACTTC
TRBV7-3	once	TRBJ2-2	TRBD1	CASSLPQGAGELFF	TGTGCCAGCAGCTTACCGCAGGGGGCCGGGGAGCTGTTTTTT
TRBV7-2	.	TRBJ1-3	.	CASSGLAGTSGNTIYF	TGTGCCAGCAGCGGCTTGGCGGGGACCTCTGGAAACACCATATATTTT
TRBV6-5	.	TRBJ1-2	TRBD1	CASRDRGNGYTF	TGTGCCAGCAGGGACAGGGGTAATGGCTACACCTTC